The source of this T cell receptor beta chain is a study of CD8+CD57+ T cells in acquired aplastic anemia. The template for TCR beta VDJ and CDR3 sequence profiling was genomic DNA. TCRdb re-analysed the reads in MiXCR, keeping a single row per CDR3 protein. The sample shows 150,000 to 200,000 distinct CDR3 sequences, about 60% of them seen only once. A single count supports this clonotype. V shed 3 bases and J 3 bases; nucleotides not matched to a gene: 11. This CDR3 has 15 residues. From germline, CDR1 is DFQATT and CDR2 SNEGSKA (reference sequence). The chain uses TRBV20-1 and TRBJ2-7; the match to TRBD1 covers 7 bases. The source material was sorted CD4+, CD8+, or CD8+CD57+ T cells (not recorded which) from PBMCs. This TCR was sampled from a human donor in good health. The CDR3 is CSARVDERDSYEQYF. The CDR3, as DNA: TGCAGTGCTAGGGTTGATGAACGGGACAGCTACGAGCAGTACTTC.